One and the same sample provided the 23 T cell receptor beta chains below, sequenced in a study of regulatory T cells in long-lasting Graves disease. Building of the TCR beta libraries involved iRepertoire HTBI primers and Arm-PCR of CDR3 regions. TCRdb redid the calling of the multiplex PCR reads with MiXCR, one entry per CDR3 protein. The sample lists roughly 360,000 distinct CDR3 sequences, over 9.5% occurring once. Time point meaning: newly diagnosed GD, antithyroid drugs for less than 3 months. The TCR library was made from RNA extracted from PBMCs. The sample was also reused in another study, on T cells in Graves' hyperthyroidism and ophthalmopathy.

Specimen: peripheral blood mononuclear cells (PBMCs), collected at new diagnosis, from a patient treated with antithyroid drugs. The receptors originated from a woman younger than 35 with Graves disease.

Ten or more counts support this clonotype. The rearrangement links TRBV7-2 to TRBJ1-2; 8 nucleotides match TRBD1. Germline trimming cut 3 bases from V and 6 bases from J; bases unmatched to any gene: 6. Germline-derived CDR1 and CDR2 are SGHTA and FQGNSA. The CDR3 covers 14 residues. The CDR3 DNA is TGTGCCAGCAGCTTGAACAGGGGGGGGCATGGCTACACCTTC. This sequence encodes CASSLNRGGHGYTF.

This clonotype was detected ten times or more. This chain links TRBV6-2 or TRBV6-3 with TRBJ2-1; D may be TRBD1 (5 bases). V lost 2 bases and J 4 bases, leaving 12 bases between the germline ends. Germline values: CDR1 MNHEY, CDR2 SVGEGT. The length of the CDR3 is 15 residues. The CDR3 here is CASSYGADGYNEQFF. Here the CDR3 DNA reads TGTGCCAGCAGTTACGGGGCTGATGGATACAATGAGCAGTTCTTC.

This clonotype occurred a few times. The chain uses TRBV7-2 and TRBJ2-7; D tentatively fits TRBD1 or TRBD2 (5 bases each). V was pared by 5 bases and J by 2 bases, with 16 bases between. Germline CDR1 SGHTA, CDR2 FQGNSA. The CDR3 loop spans 15 amino acids. Here the CDR3 reads CASSLSGTGTYEQYF. CDR3 bases: TGTGCCAGCAGCCTGTCCGGGACGGGAACCTACGAGCAGTACTTC.

In this sample, this clonotype turned up a few times. DNA for the CDR3: TGTGCCAGCAGTGACAGGGTAGCTCAGCCCCAGCATTTT. Its translation: CASSDRVAQPQHF. The chain has TRBV6-1 and TRBJ1-5, with a possible D match to TRBD1 (5 bases). Germline CDR1 and CDR2: MNHNS and SASEGT. Trimming took 3 bases from V and 6 from J, leaving 9 bases between them. The CDR3 has 13 amino acids.

With regard to this clonotype: This clone may be a read error of a much larger clone one base away. CDR3 DNA: TGTGCCAGCAGCCGAGGGGATCCGGGACTAGCTGCCGTGCAGTACTTC. Protein: CASSRGDPGLAAVQYF. The genes are TRBV7-9 and TRBJ2-7, with 9 bases lining up with TRBD2. The CDR3 spans 16 residues. CDR1 and CDR2 from the germline V gene are SEHNR and FQNEAQ (reference sequence). The junction had 17 bases not matched to a gene; V was cut back by 5 bases and J by 9 bases.

This clonotype came up many times. The chain carries TRBV2 and TRBJ2-6, with D possibly matching TRBD2 (6 bases). V lost 4 bases, J lost 4 bases, and 11 bases lay in between. Germline CDR1 is SNHLY and CDR2 is FYNNEI. CDR3 length: 15 residues. The CDR3 sequence is CASSGGVQGANVLTF. The CDR3 DNA reads as TGTGCCAGCAGTGGGGGGGTTCAGGGGGCCAACGTCCTGACTTTC.

This clonotype was seen ten or more times. V and J are TRBV6-4 and TRBJ1-2; 11 bases agree with TRBD1. J gave up 6 bases and V 0 bases, and 3 bases lay outside the gene matches. CDR3 length equals 15 residues. Germline loops: CDR1 MRHNA, CDR2 SNTAGT. CDR3 region: CASSDSGQGAHGYTF. Written as DNA, the CDR3 is TGTGCCAGCAGTGACTCTGGACAGGGGGCACATGGCTACACCTTC.

The table lists this clonotype with many counts. The V and J genes are TRBV9 and TRBJ1-2; 7 bases are a match to TRBD1. The CDR3 length is 13 residues. From germline, CDR1 is SGDLS and CDR2 YYNGEE. V was pared by 4 bases and J by 7 bases, with 7 bases of the junction left unmatched. CDR3 residues: CASSPYRGRGYTF. As DNA, the CDR3 is TGTGCCAGCAGCCCGTACAGGGGACGTGGCTACACCTTC.

Ten or more counts support this clonotype. This chain links TRBV28 with TRBJ1-2; D might be TRBD1 (5 bases). The CDR3 runs 12 residues. V was pared by 8 bases and J by 3 bases, with 10 bases between. Per germline, CDR1 MDHEN and CDR2 SYDVKM. CDR3 nucleotides: TGTGCCAGCGGGGCGGAGGACTATGGCTACACCTTC. It codes for CASGAEDYGYTF.

The V and J genes are TRBV19 and TRBJ1-2; D unresolved. Trimming removed 8 bases at V and 2 bases at J, with 12 bases between. The CDR3 totals 13 residues. CDR1 is LNHDA and CDR2 is SQIVND in the germline V gene (reference sequence). CDR3 sequence: CASHSRGNYGYTF. The CDR3, as DNA: TGTGCCAGTCACTCACGGGGAAACTATGGCTACACCTTC.

This clonotype was counted at least ten times. This chain connects TRBV7-2 to TRBJ2-1, with a tentative D call TRBD2 (5 bases). V was clipped by 0 bases and J by 9 bases, with 9 bases between them. Per the germline V gene, CDR1 is SGHTA and CDR2 is FQGNSA. The CDR3 covers 13 residues. For the CDR3, the DNA is TGTGCCAGCAGCTTAGCCCTCCGGGGTGAGCAGTTCTTC. It codes for CASSLALRGEQFF.

The chain is built from TRBV7-9 and TRBJ2-2; D may be TRBD1 or TRBD2 (5 bases each). V shed 4 bases and J shed 5 bases, with 11 bases lying between them. This CDR3 contains 14 residues. Germline V gene data show CDR1 as SEHNR and CDR2 as FQNEAQ (reference sequence). CDR3 bases: TGTGCCAGCAGCTCCCAGGGAGAAACCGGGGAGCTGTTTTTT. Translated: CASSSQGETGELFF.

This clonotype was detected ten times or more. The V gene is TRBV14, the J gene TRBJ1-5; D is unclear. Per the germline V gene, CDR1 is SGHDN and CDR2 is FVKESK. With 2 bases removed from V and 0 bases from J, the gap between germline ends came to 2 bases. CDR3 length equals 13 residues. The DNA for the CDR3 is TGTGCCAGCAGCCAAAATAGCAATCAGCCCCAGCATTTT. Amino acid sequence: CASSQNSNQPQHF. The complete variable domain, with remaining parts taken from reference TRBV14 and TRBJ1-5, reads EAGVTQFPSHSVIEKGQTVTLRCDPISGHDNLYWYRRVMGKEIKFLLHFVKESKQDESGMPNNRFLAERTGGTYSTLKVQPAELEDSGVYFCASSQNSNQPQHFGDGTRLSIL.

This clonotype was observed at least ten times. The rearrangement links TRBV28 to TRBJ1-2; no definite D call. The germline V and J ends were trimmed by 3 bases and 2 bases, with 10 bases remaining between them. This CDR3 contains 14 residues. CDR1 and CDR2 (germline): MDHEN, SYDVKM. In nucleotides, the CDR3 is TGTGCCAGCAGTTTTGAACTGGTAAACTATGGCTACACCTTC. Amino acid sequence: CASSFELVNYGYTF.

In regard to this clonotype: A read error is possible here, since a much larger clone lies one base away. The rearrangement uses TRBV6-2 or TRBV6-3 and TRBJ2-1; D not certain. Deletions cut 1 base from V and 8 bases from J, with 12 bases between. CDR3 length equals 14 residues. The germline gives CDR1 MNHEY, CDR2 SVGEGT. CDR3 residues: CASSYLGQWDEQFF. In DNA, the CDR3 is TGTGCCAGCAGTTACTTAGGGCAATGGGATGAGCAGTTCTTC.

The V and J genes are TRBV6-5 and TRBJ1-5; D unresolved. Trimming took 2 bases from V and 4 from J, leaving 15 bases between them. The CDR3 is 16 residues long. CDR1 is MNHEY and CDR2 is SVGAGI in the germline V gene. CDR3 sequence reads: CASSYGWQATNQPQHF. CDR3 in DNA: TGTGCCAGCAGTTACGGGTGGCAGGCTACGAATCAGCCCCAGCATTTT.

This clonotype was counted ten times or more. The chain carries TRBV12-3 or TRBV12-4 and TRBJ2-1; TRBD1 matches 7 bases. The CDR3 totals 16 residues. Losses at the gene ends were 6 bases for V and 3 bases for J; bases not matched to a gene: 11. DNA of the CDR3: TGTGCCAGCAGCCCGACAGGGCAAGACGTCTACAATGAGCAGTTCTTC. It encodes CASSPTGQDVYNEQFF.

The V call is TRBV2, the J call TRBJ1-5; D unclear. Trimming removed 6 bases from V and 8 bases from J, with 14 bases in between. The CDR3 length is 13 residues. Germline loops: CDR1 SNHLY, CDR2 FYNNEI. CDR3 coding DNA: TGTGCCAGCAGGACCGCATTAAAGGAGCCCCAGCATTTT. This gives the protein CASRTALKEPQHF.

The sample holds many counts of this clonotype. J is TRBJ2-1 and V is TRBV5-1; D may be TRBD2 (5 bases). Per the germline V gene, CDR1 is SGHRS and CDR2 is YFSETQ. The CDR3 has 15 residues. The ends were cut back, 3 bases at V and 4 bases at J, with 14 bases in the middle. The CDR3 loop reads CASSSGLSWYNEQFF. CDR3 DNA: TGCGCCAGCAGCTCTGGACTGTCGTGGTACAATGAGCAGTTCTTC.

As regards this clonotype: This is likely a read error, given that the CDR3 carries no conserved phenylalanine or tryptophan at its end. The chain combines TRBV5-5 with TRBJ1-3; unclear D gene. The CDR3 runs to 15 residues. The germline V gene has CDR1 SGHKS and CDR2 YYEKEE (reference sequence). Trimming removed 2 bases from V and 0 bases from J, with 9 bases in between. The DNA of the CDR3 is TGTGCCAGCAGCTTCGGATTGAGCTCTGGAAACACCATATATCTT. Residues: CASSFGLSSGNTIYL.

This clonotype was observed at least ten times. The chain combines TRBV6-2 or TRBV6-3 with TRBJ1-1; no clear D gene. Germline assignment: CDR1 MNHEY and CDR2 SVGEGT. Trimming shortened V by 2 bases and J by 11 bases, and 12 bases separated the two germline ends. The CDR3 is made up of 12 amino acids. CDR3 residues: CASSYPQTKAFF. In DNA, the CDR3 is TGTGCCAGCAGTTACCCTCAAACGAAGGCTTTCTTT.

This clonotype came up many times. V usage is TRBV18 and J usage is TRBJ2-3, with D unresolved. The length of the CDR3 is 14 residues. Trimming removed 6 bases at V and 0 bases at J, with 10 bases between. The germline gives CDR1 KGHSH, CDR2 LQKENI. The CDR3 region is CASSVRSSTDTQYF. The CDR3 coding sequence is TGTGCCAGCTCGGTTAGGTCTAGCACAGATACGCAGTATTTT.

Many counts were recorded for this clonotype. The V and J genes are TRBV20-1 and TRBJ2-1; D is tentatively TRBD1 or TRBD2 (5 bases each). The CDR3 spans 19 residues. V lost 3 bases, J lost 0 bases, and 24 bases lay in between. Germline V gene data show CDR1 as DFQATT and CDR2 as SNEGSKA (reference sequence). The CDR3 DNA reads TGCAGTGCTAGGCCCGGGACCACGATTTTGATATTCTCCTACAATGAGCAGTTCTTC. This encodes CSARPGTTILIFSYNEQFF.